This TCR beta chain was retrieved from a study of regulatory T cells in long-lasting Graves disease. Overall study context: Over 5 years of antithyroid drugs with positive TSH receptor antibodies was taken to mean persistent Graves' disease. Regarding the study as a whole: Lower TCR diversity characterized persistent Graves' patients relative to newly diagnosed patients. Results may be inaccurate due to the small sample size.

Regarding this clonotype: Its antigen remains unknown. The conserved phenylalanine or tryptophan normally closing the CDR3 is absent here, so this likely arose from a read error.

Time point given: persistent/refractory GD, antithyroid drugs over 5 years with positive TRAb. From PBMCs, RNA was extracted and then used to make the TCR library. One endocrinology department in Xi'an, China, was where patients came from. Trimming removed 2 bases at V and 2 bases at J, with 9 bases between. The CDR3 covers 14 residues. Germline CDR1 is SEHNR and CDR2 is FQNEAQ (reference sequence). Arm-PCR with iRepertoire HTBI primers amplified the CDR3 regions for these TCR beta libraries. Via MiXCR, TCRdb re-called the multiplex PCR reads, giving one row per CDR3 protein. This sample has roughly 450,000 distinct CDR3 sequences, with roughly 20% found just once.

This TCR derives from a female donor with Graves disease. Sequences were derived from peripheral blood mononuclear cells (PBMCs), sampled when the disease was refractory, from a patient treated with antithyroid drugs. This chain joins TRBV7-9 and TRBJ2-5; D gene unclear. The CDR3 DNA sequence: TGTGCCAGCAGCTTAAGTGGTTTGCAAGAGACCCAGTACCTC. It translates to CASSLSGLQETQYL.